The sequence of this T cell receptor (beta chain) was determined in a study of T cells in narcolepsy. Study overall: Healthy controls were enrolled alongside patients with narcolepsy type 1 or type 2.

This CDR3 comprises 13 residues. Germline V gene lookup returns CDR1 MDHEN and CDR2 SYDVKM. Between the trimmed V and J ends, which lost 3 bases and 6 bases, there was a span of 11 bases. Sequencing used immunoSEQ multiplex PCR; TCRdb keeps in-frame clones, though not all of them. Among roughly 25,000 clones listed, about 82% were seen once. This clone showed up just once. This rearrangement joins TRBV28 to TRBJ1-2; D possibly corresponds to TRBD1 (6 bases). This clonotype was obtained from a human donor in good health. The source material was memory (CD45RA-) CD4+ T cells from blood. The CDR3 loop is CASSFPGVDGYTF. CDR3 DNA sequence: TGTGCCAGCAGTTTTCCAGGGGTGGATGGCTACACCTTC.